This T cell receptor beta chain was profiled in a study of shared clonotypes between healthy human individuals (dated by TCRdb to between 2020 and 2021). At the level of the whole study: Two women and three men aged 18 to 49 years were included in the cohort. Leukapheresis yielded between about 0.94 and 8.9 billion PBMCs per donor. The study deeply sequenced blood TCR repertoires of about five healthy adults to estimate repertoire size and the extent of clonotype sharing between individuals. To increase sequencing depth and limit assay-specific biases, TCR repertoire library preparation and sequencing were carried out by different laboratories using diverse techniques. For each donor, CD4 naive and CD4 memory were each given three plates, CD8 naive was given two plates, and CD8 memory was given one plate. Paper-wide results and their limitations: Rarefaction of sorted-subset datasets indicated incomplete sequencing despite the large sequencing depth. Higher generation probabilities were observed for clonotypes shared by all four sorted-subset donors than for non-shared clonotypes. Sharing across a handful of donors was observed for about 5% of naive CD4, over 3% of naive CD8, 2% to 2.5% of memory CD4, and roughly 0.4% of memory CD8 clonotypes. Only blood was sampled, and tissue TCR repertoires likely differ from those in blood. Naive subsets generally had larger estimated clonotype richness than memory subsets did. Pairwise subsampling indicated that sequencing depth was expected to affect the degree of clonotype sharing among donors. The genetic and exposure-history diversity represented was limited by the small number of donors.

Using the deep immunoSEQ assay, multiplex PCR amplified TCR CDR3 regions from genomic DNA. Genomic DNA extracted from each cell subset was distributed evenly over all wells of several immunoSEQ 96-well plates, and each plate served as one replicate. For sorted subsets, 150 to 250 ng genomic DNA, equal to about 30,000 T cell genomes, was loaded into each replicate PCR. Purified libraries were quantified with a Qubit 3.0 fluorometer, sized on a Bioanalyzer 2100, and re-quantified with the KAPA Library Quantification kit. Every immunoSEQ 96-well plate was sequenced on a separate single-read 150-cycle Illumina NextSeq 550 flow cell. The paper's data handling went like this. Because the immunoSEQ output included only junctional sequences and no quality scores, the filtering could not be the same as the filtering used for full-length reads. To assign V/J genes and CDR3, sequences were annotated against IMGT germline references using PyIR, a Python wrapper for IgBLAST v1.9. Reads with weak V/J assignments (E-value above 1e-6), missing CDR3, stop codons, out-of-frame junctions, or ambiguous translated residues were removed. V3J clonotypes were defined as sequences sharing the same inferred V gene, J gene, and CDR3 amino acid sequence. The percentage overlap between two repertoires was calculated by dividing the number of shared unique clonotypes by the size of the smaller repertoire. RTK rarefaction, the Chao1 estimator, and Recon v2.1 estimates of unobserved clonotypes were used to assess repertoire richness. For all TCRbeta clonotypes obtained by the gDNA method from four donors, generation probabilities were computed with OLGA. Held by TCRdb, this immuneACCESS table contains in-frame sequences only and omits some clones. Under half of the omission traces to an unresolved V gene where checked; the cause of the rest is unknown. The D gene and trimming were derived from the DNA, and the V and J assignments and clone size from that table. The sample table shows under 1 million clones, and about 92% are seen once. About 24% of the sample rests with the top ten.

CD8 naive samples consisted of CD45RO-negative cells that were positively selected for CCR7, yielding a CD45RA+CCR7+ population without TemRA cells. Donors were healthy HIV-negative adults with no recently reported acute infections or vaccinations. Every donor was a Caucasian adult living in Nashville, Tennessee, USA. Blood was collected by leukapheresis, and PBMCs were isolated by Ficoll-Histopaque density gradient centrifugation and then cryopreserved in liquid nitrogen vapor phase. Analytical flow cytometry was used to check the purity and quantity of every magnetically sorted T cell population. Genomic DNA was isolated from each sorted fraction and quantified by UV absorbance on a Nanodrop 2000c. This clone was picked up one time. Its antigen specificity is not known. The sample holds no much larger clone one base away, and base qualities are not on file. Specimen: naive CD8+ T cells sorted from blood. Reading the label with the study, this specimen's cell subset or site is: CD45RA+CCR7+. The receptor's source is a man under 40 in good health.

The CDR3 region reads CASSLETKLDEQFF. DNA sequence: TGTGCCAGCAGCTTAGAGACCAAGTTGGATGAGCAGTTCTTC. Recombination joined TRBV11-2 with TRBJ2-1, with the D gene not clear enough to name. The CDR3 measures 14 amino acids from cysteine to phenylalanine. This entry keeps only the CDR3 DNA: 42 bases, framed from base 1. The germline V gene yields SGHAT for CDR1 and FQNNGV for CDR2. Relative to germline, V is 0 bases shorter and J is 8 bases shorter, with 11 bases between their ends.